These 32 T cell receptor beta chains originate from one sample sequenced in a study of cytomegalovirus exposure and HLA in healthy donors. Primers for the PCR totalled 60 Vbeta and 13 Jbeta. Sequencing was performed with immunoSEQ multiplex PCR; in TCRdb, only in-frame clones are kept and a portion is missing. The repertoire holds 100,000 or so clones, 60% to 80% seen once, with over 6.5% in the top ten. The specimen sequenced was PBMCs. The receptors were gathered from a woman aged 40 to 49 in good health and CMV-seropositive.

J is TRBJ2-3 and V is TRBV4-2; 8 positions match TRBD2. The CDR3 runs 15 residues. CDR1 is LGHNA, CDR2 YNFKEQ, per germline. The junction had 5 bases not matched to a gene; V was cut back by 4 bases and J by 2 bases. The CDR3 here is CASSPGGADTDTQYF. In DNA, the CDR3 is TGTGCCAGCAGCCCCGGGGGGGCCGACACAGATACGCAGTATTTT.

The genes are TRBV4-3 and TRBJ2-3, with D perhaps TRBD1 (6 bases). V dropped 1 base and J dropped 1 base, with 15 bases sitting between them. The length of the CDR3 is 17 residues. Per germline, CDR1 LGHNA and CDR2 YSLEER. In nucleotides, the CDR3 is TGCGCCAGCAGCCAAGCCCCGGGTAAGGGGGGCACAGATACGCAGTATTTT. It codes for CASSQAPGKGGTDTQYF.

V gene TRBV7-3 combines with J gene TRBJ2-2; unclear D gene. CDR1 SGHTA and CDR2 FQGTGA come from the germline V gene. This CDR3 spans 13 amino acids. V was shortened by 2 bases and J by 3 bases, with 4 bases between the two germline ends. CDR3 sequence reads: CASSLGYTGELFF. CDR3 coding DNA: TGTGCCAGCAGCTTAGGCTACACCGGGGAGCTGTTTTTT.

The genes are TRBV28 and TRBJ1-1; 9 bases align to TRBD1. The CDR3 is 12 residues long. V gave up 10 bases and J gave up 5 bases; unmatched junction bases: 5. Germline V CDR1 and CDR2: MDHEN, SYDVKM. The CDR3 protein is CATGTGWTEAFF. The CDR3, as DNA: TGTGCCACCGGGACAGGGTGGACTGAAGCTTTCTTT.

Only one count was recorded for this clone. The genes are TRBV6-5 and TRBJ2-1; 10 bases are a match to TRBD1. Germline trimming cut 1 base from V and 7 bases from J; bases unmatched to any gene: 4. CDR3 length equals 15 residues. Per germline, CDR1 MNHEY and CDR2 SVGAGI. Here the CDR3 DNA reads TGTGCCAGCAGTTACTTGGGACAGGGGACGAATGAGCAGTTCTTC. Encoded protein: CASSYLGQGTNEQFF.

CDR3 loop: CASSLVSSGGWETQYF. Written as DNA, the CDR3 is TGTGCCAGCAGCTTAGTTTCTAGCGGGGGGTGGGAGACCCAGTACTTC. This chain connects TRBV7-2 to TRBJ2-5, with 11 positions matching TRBD2. The J segment lost 5 bases and the V segment lost 1 base, leaving 6 bases of the junction unmatched. The V gene's germline CDR1 is SGHTA and CDR2 FQGNSA. The CDR3 extends over 16 amino acids.

For the CDR3, the DNA is TGTGCCACCCAAGCTGCGGGAGGGCAGCCCCAGCATTTT. It codes for CATQAAGGQPQHF. The chain carries TRBV15 and TRBJ1-5; D not certain. In germline, CDR1 is LNHNV, CDR2 YYDKDF (reference sequence). V gave up 8 bases and J gave up 7 bases, with 15 bases separating them. The CDR3 extends over 13 amino acids.

The chain combines TRBV15 with TRBJ2-7, with 9 bases matching TRBD1. Per germline, CDR1 LNHNV and CDR2 YYDKDF (reference sequence). Germline trimming cut 6 bases from V and 1 base from J; bases unmatched to any gene: 13. This CDR3 is built from 17 residues. The CDR3 protein is CATRTGTGQSFSYEQYF. The CDR3 coding sequence is TGTGCCACCAGGACCGGGACAGGGCAGTCGTTTTCCTACGAGCAGTACTTC.

This clone has only a few counts. V usage is TRBV2 and J usage is TRBJ2-1; a possible D gene is TRBD2 (6 bases). V lost 6 bases and J 9 bases, leaving 15 bases between the germline ends. The germline CDR1 and CDR2 sequences are SNHLY and FYNNEI. This CDR3 contains 13 residues. The DNA of the CDR3 is TGTGCCAGCAGGCGACTAGGGCTCGGTGAGCAGTTCTTC. It encodes CASRRLGLGEQFF.

There are a few counts of this clone. The chain employs TRBV6-1 and TRBJ1-6, with D unresolved. Germline V gene sequence: CDR1 MNHNS, CDR2 SASEGT. CDR3 length equals 11 residues. V lost 5 bases and J lost 7, with 3 bases in between. The CDR3 loop reads CASSLNSPLHF. CDR3 nucleotides: TGTGCCAGCAGTCTCAATTCACCCCTCCACTTT.

This chain links TRBV27 with TRBJ1-4; D gene uncertain. Trimming took off 3 bases at V and 8 bases at J, with 13 bases between the two ends. This CDR3 region has 14 residues. The germline V gene has CDR1 MNHEY and CDR2 SMNVEV (reference sequence). This CDR3 reads CASSFGVHSEKLFF. The CDR3 DNA is TGTGCCAGCAGTTTCGGGGTCCATTCCGAAAAACTGTTTTTT. The whole variable domain, filled in from reference TRBV27 and TRBJ1-4, reads EAQVTQNPRYLITVTGKKLTVTCSQNMNHEYMSWYRQDPGLGLRQIYYSMNVEVTDKGDVPEGYKVSRKEKRNFPLILESPSPNQTSLYFCASSFGVHSEKLFFGSGTQLSVL.

This clone came up a few times. The rearrangement joins TRBV28 to TRBJ2-5, with D maybe TRBD2 (6 bases). Germline V lookup: CDR1 MDHEN, CDR2 SYDVKM. The CDR3 is made up of 13 amino acids. V lost 10 bases, J lost 1 base, and 13 bases lay in between. For the CDR3, the DNA is TGTGCCACTGCACGGGGGTTCCAAGAGACCCAGTACTTC. Translating gives CATARGFQETQYF.

This clone was seen just once. The J gene is TRBJ1-3, the V gene TRBV10-1, with D perhaps matching TRBD1 (6 bases). The germline V gene encodes CDR1 WNHNN and CDR2 SYGVQD (reference sequence). The CDR3 is made up of 18 amino acids. Trimming pared 3 bases from V and 0 bases from J, leaving 18 bases between. The DNA for the CDR3 is TGCGCCAGCAGTGACTGCAACAGGGTACCAACCTCTGGAAACACCATATATTTT. It codes for CASSDCNRVPTSGNTIYF.

The CDR3 reads CASSSRGQNTEAFF. CDR3 coding DNA: TGTGCCAGCAGTTCACGGGGACAGAACACTGAAGCTTTCTTT. The chain couples TRBV28 to TRBJ1-1; D may be TRBD1 (6 bases). The V and J ends lost 4 bases and 1 base respectively, with 10 bases between them. This CDR3 has 14 residues. CDR1 and CDR2 from the germline V gene are MDHEN and SYDVKM.

As concerns this clone: An end of the junction differs from the germline gene, which may be a read error. The chain recombines TRBV7-9 with TRBJ2-7; 9 bases line up with TRBD1. The germline V gene has CDR1 SEHNR and CDR2 FQNEAQ (reference sequence). This CDR3 is built from 15 residues. The CDR3 bases are TGTTCCAGCAGCTTTGGACAGGGGTTAAGCTACGAGCAGTACTTC. It is translated as CSSSFGQGLSYEQYF.

V usage is TRBV5-6 and J usage is TRBJ1-2; 7 nucleotides agree with TRBD1. CDR1 and CDR2 (germline): SGHDT, YYEEEE. This CDR3 contains 15 residues. Trimming removed 0 bases from V and 3 bases from J; junction bases left unmatched: 5. The CDR3 DNA follows: TGTGCCAGCAGCTTGGTAGAGGGGGCCTACTATGGCTACACCTTC. Translating it yields CASSLVEGAYYGYTF.

The chain is built from TRBV5-4 and TRBJ2-1; 13 positions match TRBD2. The length of the CDR3 is 16 residues. Germline loops: CDR1 SGHNT, CDR2 YYREEE (reference sequence). Losses at the gene ends were 4 bases for V and 10 bases for J; bases not matched to a gene: 11. The CDR3 bases are TGTGCCAGCAGCCCCCCCGGGACTAGCGGGGCCGGGGAGCAGTTCTTC. It codes for CASSPPGTSGAGEQFF.

This clone was seen a single time. The J gene is TRBJ2-7, the V gene TRBV29-1; D call uncertain. Deletions cut 4 bases from V and 0 bases from J, with 10 bases between. CDR1 is SQVTM and CDR2 is ANQGSEA in the germline V gene. The CDR3 runs to 13 residues. The CDR3 DNA sequence: TGCAGCGTTGGACACCAATACTCCTACGAGCAGTACTTC. This encodes CSVGHQYSYEQYF.

This chain links TRBV2 with TRBJ1-1; tentatively, D is TRBD1 (6 bases). CDR1 is SNHLY and CDR2 is FYNNEI in the germline V gene. The V end lost 8 bases, the J end lost 5 bases, and 15 bases lay between the germline ends. The CDR3 runs 13 residues. In nucleotides, the CDR3 is TGTGCCAGCGGACCTACAGGGATGACTGAAGCTTTCTTT. Translated, it gives CASGPTGMTEAFF. Full variable domain (rest looked up from reference TRBV2 and TRBJ1-1): EPEVTQTPSHQVTQMGQEVILRCVPISNHLYFYWYRQILGQKVEFLVSFYNNEISEKSEIFDDQFSVERPDGSNFTLKIRSTKLEDSAMYFCASGPTGMTEAFFGQGTRLTVV.

This clone was seen only a few times. The chain combines TRBV6-5 with TRBJ1-3; weak D call: TRBD1 (6 bases). The length of the CDR3 is 14 residues. Per the germline V gene, CDR1 is MNHEY and CDR2 is SVGAGI. V lost 6 bases and J 3 bases, leaving 12 bases between the germline ends. The CDR3 nucleotides read TGTGCCAGCAGGTCAGGGGCTGGTGGAAACACCATATATTTT. It specifies CASRSGAGGNTIYF.

The CDR3 here is CASSLEPSGSSYNEQFF. CDR3 coding DNA: TGCGCCAGCAGCTTGGAACCTAGCGGGAGCTCCTACAATGAGCAGTTCTTC. This chain joins TRBV5-1 and TRBJ2-1, with TRBD2 matching over 10 bases. After removal of 0 bases from V and 0 bases from J, the junction contained 3 bases not matched to a gene. From germline, CDR1 is SGHRS and CDR2 YFSETQ. This CDR3 has 17 residues.

The V call is TRBV2, the J call TRBJ1-5; TRBD1 might be the D (6 bases). Per the germline V gene, CDR1 is SNHLY and CDR2 is FYNNEI. The CDR3 contains 14 residues. Trimming stripped 7 bases from V and 9 bases from J, with 19 bases between. The CDR3 DNA sequence: TGTGCCAGCACCCCGGACAGATCCGCGGGGCCCCAGCATTTT. Its translation: CASTPDRSAGPQHF.

As for this clone: A read error may produce the germline difference seen at one junction end. V usage is TRBV11-1 and J usage is TRBJ2-1, with 13 bases identical to TRBD2. This CDR3 is built from 17 residues. Germline V gene data show CDR1 as SGHAT and CDR2 as FQDESV (reference sequence). The CDR3 here is CAGSTLAGGPGYNEQFF. The CDR3 nucleotides are TGTGCCGGCAGCACACTAGCGGGAGGGCCCGGCTACAATGAGCAGTTCTTC.

The chain is built from TRBV5-5 and TRBJ1-2; unclear D gene. The CDR3 totals 14 residues. V was cut by 5 bases and J by 7 bases, with 18 bases left in between. Germline assignment: CDR1 SGHKS and CDR2 YYEKEE (reference sequence). For the CDR3, the DNA is TGTGCCAGCAGAACCGGGGTCCGAAATGGTGGCTACACCTTC. It specifies CASRTGVRNGGYTF.

The chain uses TRBV29-1 and TRBJ2-3, with 14 bases fitting TRBD2. Unmatched junction bases numbered 14, after V lost 6 bases and J lost 0 bases. The CDR3 consists of 19 residues. Germline CDR1 is SQVTM and CDR2 is ANQGSEA. CDR3 region: CSVLPGETSGGVSTDTQYF. For the CDR3, the DNA is TGCAGCGTCCTCCCCGGGGAGACTAGCGGGGGGGTAAGCACAGATACGCAGTATTTT.

In its sample, this clone was seen once. The genes are TRBV6-5 and TRBJ2-1; D unclear. Germline V gives CDR1 MNHEY, CDR2 SVGAGI. Trimming pared 2 bases from V and 4 bases from J, leaving 15 bases between. There are 16 residues in the CDR3. The CDR3 is CASSYEAAHKYNEQFF. CDR3 nucleotides: TGTGCCAGCAGTTACGAGGCAGCTCACAAATACAATGAGCAGTTCTTC.

The J gene is TRBJ2-2, the V gene TRBV10-3; 8 bases line up with TRBD2. Trimming took 7 bases from V and 4 from J; bases not matched to a gene: 5. CDR1 is ENHRY, CDR2 SYGVKD, per germline. This CDR3 spans 14 amino acids. Here the CDR3 reads CAIMGLGGTGELFF. In nucleotides, the CDR3 is TGTGCCATCATGGGACTAGGGGGCACCGGGGAGCTGTTTTTT.

The chain employs TRBV4-1 and TRBJ2-7; 10 bases fit TRBD2. V was pared by 4 bases and J by 2 bases, with 8 bases of the junction left unmatched. CDR1 and CDR2 from the germline V gene are MGHRA and YSYEKL. This CDR3 has 16 amino acids. CDR3 sequence (DNA): TGCGCCAGCAGCCGAACGTCACTAGCGGGAACCTACGAGCAGTACTTC. It translates to CASSRTSLAGTYEQYF.

This chain uses TRBV19 with TRBJ2-1, with D maybe TRBD2 (5 bases). CDR3 length: 14 residues. Looked up from germline, CDR1 is LNHDA and CDR2 is SQIVND (reference sequence). V lost 5 bases, J lost 8 bases, and 16 bases lay in between. CDR3 DNA sequence: TGTGCCAGTAGTCGGTACAGTACGGGATATGAGCAGTTCTTC. Protein sequence: CASSRYSTGYEQFF.

In DNA form, the CDR3 reads TGTGCCAGCAGTTACTCGCCCAGCGGGGCGGCCAAGACCCAGTACTTC. Protein: CASSYSPSGAAKTQYF. V is TRBV6-5 and J is TRBJ2-5; 7 bases are shared with TRBD2. V was pared by 0 bases and J by 6 bases, with 10 bases of the junction left unmatched. This CDR3 comprises 16 residues. CDR1 and CDR2 from the germline V gene are MNHEY and SVGAGI.

The J gene is TRBJ2-7, the V gene TRBV28; no reliable D call. V was trimmed by 6 bases and J by 2 bases, leaving 17 bases between them. The germline V gene has CDR1 MDHEN and CDR2 SYDVKM. The CDR3 has 15 amino acids. The CDR3 protein is CASSVPGLETYEQYF. CDR3 DNA sequence: TGTGCCAGCAGCGTCCCGGGTCTAGAGACCTACGAGCAGTACTTC. Based on the CDR3 plus reference TRBV28 and TRBJ2-7, the full variable domain is DVKVTQSSRYLVKRTGEKVFLECVQDMDHENMFWYRQDPGLGLRLIYFSYDVKMKEKGDIPEGYSVSREKKERFSLILESASTNQTSMYLCASSVPGLETYEQYFGPGTRLTVT.

Worth noting for this clone: The junction departs from the called germline gene at one end, perhaps through a read error. This chain connects TRBV19 to TRBJ1-3, with D unresolved. The germline CDR1 and CDR2 sequences are LNHDA and SQIVND (reference sequence). The CDR3 is made up of 13 amino acids. The CDR3 reads CASSIDRGASLDF. CDR3 nucleotides: TGTGCCAGTAGTATAGATCGGGGAGCATCGTTGGATTTT.